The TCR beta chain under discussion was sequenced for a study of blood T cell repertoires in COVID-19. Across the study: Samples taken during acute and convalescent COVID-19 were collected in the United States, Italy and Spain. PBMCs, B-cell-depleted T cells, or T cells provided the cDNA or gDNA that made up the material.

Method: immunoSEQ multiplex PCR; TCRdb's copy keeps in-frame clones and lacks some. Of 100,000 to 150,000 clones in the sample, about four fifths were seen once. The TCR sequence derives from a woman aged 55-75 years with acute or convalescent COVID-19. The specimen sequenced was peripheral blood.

CDR3 residues: CASSPRTGGEHGYTF. The CDR3, as DNA: TGTGCCAGCTCACCACGAACAGGGGGGGAACATGGCTACACCTTC. The gene calls are TRBV18 and TRBJ1-2, with 8 nucleotides matching TRBD1. J was trimmed by 6 bases and V by 1 base; bases with no gene match: 7. CDR1 and CDR2 from the germline V gene are KGHSH and LQKENI. The CDR3 consists of 15 residues. Based on the CDR3 plus reference TRBV18 and TRBJ1-2, the full variable domain is NAGVMQNPRHLVRRRGQEARLRCSPMKGHSHVYWYRQLPEEGLKFMVYLQKENIIDESGMPKERFSAEFPKEGPSILRIQQVVRGDSAAYFCASSPRTGGEHGYTFGSGTRLTVV.